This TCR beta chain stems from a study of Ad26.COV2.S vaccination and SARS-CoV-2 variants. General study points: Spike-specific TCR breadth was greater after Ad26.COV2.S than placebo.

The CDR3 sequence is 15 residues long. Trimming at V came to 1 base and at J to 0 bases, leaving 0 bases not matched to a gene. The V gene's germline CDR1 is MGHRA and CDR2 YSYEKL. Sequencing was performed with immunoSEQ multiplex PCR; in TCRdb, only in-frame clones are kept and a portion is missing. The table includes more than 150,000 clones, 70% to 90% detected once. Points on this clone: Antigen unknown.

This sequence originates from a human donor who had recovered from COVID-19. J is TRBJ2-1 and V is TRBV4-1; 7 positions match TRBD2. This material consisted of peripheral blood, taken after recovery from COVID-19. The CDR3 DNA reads TGCGCCAGCAGCCAAGCGGGGGGCTCCTACAATGAGCAGTTCTTC. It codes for CASSQAGGSYNEQFF.